This T cell receptor (beta chain) was sequenced during a study of T cell responses to AZD1222 COVID-19 vaccine. The CDR3 has 14 amino acids. V was clipped by 4 bases and J by 7 bases; unmatched bases: 5. From germline, CDR1 is LNHNV and CDR2 YYDKDF (reference sequence). Repertoires were generated with immunoSEQ multiplex PCR, while TCRdb's copy carries only in-frame clones and drops some. The sample yields 130,000 to 150,000 clones, 82% seen once. Comments on this clone: Its antigen is not known.

Study-wide points: Spike-specific TCR breadth and depth were elevated following two AZD1222 doses. Spike-spanning, vaccine-associated CD4 TCRs were dominant at 160-218 and 743-854. No repertoire was sampled before or during the peak T cell response, only after it.

The receptor was derived from an adult in good health. This material consisted of peripheral blood, taken on day 0 of MenACWY control vaccination. The chain uses TRBV15 and TRBJ1-5; 9 bases fit TRBD1. The CDR3 is CATSKGDRVQPQHF. In nucleotides, the CDR3 is TGTGCCACCAGCAAAGGGGACAGGGTCCAGCCCCAGCATTTT. Drawing the rest from reference TRBV15 and TRBJ1-5, the complete variable domain is DAMVIQNPRYQVTQFGKPVTLSCSQTLNHNVMYWYQQKSSQAPKLLFHYYDKDFNNEADTPDNFQSRRPNTSFCFLDIRSPGLGDTAMYLCATSKGDRVQPQHFGDGTRLSIL.